The sequence of this T cell receptor beta chain was determined in a study of immune evolution from preneoplasia to lung adenocarcinoma. The CDR3 covers 15 residues. Per the germline V gene, CDR1 is MDHEN and CDR2 is SYDVKM. V lost 7 bases and J 6 bases, leaving 21 bases between the germline ends. In regard to this clone: What it binds is not known.

Histologic diagnosis was independently verified by two lung pathologists. TCRdb keeps only in-frame clones here, not all; method: immunoSEQ multiplex PCR. This sample has some 5,200 clones, with over 75% found just once. General observations from the study: Later-stage lesions seemingly showed higher T cell density and diversity than normal lung. Top clone share appeared to fall from AAH through AIS, MIA, adenocarcinoma.

Sequencing input: FFPE normal lung tissue adjacent to the tumor. The clonotype comes from a person aged 55-75 years with lung adenocarcinoma. The chain joins TRBV28 to TRBJ1-2, with D perhaps TRBD1 (6 bases). The CDR3 is CASTSQGVEADGYTF. CDR3 in DNA: TGTGCCAGCACCTCACAGGGTGTCGAAGCTGATGGCTACACCTTC.